This T cell receptor beta chain derives from a study of response to subunit inactivated influenza vaccine. Findings and caveats of the study: Authors suggested each seasonal flu vaccination may recruit only limited numbers of new T cells.

Of note for this clonotype: Its antigen is not identified.

TCRdb reprocessed the RT-PCR reads via MiXCR and lists one record per CDR3 protein. The sample lists 610,000 or so distinct CDR3 sequences, 14% seen once, with over 8.5% in the top ten. Germline V CDR1 and CDR2: LNHDA, SQIVND (reference sequence). V lost 6 bases to trimming and J lost 4 bases, with 13 bases between them. The CDR3 has 13 amino acids. The input for sequencing was PBMCs from blood, taken 11 to 12 days after vaccination. This TCR derives from a man aged 50 or older who received an inactivated influenza vaccine. The chain links TRBV19 to TRBJ2-7; the D gene could be TRBD1 or TRBD2 (5 bases each). CDR3 protein: CASSHRDVYEQYF. As DNA, the CDR3 is TGTGCCAGTAGCCACCGGGACGTGTACGAGCAGTACTTC.